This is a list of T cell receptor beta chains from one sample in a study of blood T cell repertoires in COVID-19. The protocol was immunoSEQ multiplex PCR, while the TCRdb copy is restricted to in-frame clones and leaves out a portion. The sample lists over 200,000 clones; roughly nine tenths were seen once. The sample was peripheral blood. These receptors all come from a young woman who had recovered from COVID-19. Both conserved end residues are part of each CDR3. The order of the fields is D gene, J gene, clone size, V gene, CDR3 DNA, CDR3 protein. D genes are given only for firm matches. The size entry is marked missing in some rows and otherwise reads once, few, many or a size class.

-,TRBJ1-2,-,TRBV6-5,TGTGCCAGCAGTTACTCTAAATCGGGAATCTACACCTTC,CASSYSKSGIYTF
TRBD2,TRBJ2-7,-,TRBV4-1,TGCGCCAGCAGCCAAGCACTAGCGGGAGAATCCCACGAGCAGTACTTC,CASSQALAGESHEQYF
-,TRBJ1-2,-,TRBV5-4,TGTGCCAGCAGTCAAGGCTGGACAAACATAAACTATGGCTACACCTTC,CASSQGWTNINYGYTF
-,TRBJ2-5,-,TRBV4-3,TGCGCCAGCAGCCAAGACGGCCTCAGAGGAGAGACCCAGTACTTC,CASSQDGLRGETQYF
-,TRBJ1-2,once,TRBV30,TGTGCCTGGAGCGCCGGGACACCCCGAATGGGGGACTATGGCTACACCTTC,CAWSAGTPRMGDYGYTF
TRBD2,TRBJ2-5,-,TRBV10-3,TGTGCCATCAGTGGCCCCGGGACTAGCGGGGCACCGCAAGAGACCCAGTACTTC,CAISGPGTSGAPQETQYF
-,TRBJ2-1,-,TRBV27,TGTGCCAGCAGTATGCGAGCGGAATACAATGAGCAGTTCTTC,CASSMRAEYNEQFF
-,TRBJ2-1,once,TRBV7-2,TGTGCCAGCAGCTTCCACACGTCCTACAATGAGCAGTTCTTC,CASSFHTSYNEQFF
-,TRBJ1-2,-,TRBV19,TGTGCCAGTAGTATAGTGAGCAGGAACTATGGCTACACCTTC,CASSIVSRNYGYTF
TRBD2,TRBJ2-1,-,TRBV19,TGTGCCAGTAGTCGATTACGTACTAGCGGGACGGATGAGCAGTTCTTC,CASSRLRTSGTDEQFF
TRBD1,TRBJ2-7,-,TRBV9,TGTGCCAGCAGCGCAGGGACAGGGGGTATCTACGAGCAGTACTTC,CASSAGTGGIYEQYF
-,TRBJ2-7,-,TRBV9,TGTGCCAGCAGCGTAGCAGGGGGAGGCCCCTACGAGCAGTACTTC,CASSVAGGGPYEQYF
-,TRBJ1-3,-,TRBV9,TGTGCCAGCAGCGGGAGCTCTGGAAACACCATATATTTT,CASSGSSGNTIYF
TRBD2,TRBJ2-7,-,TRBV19,TGTGCCAGTAGCCGACTAGCGGGCCAGTACGAGCAGTACTTC,CASSRLAGQYEQYF
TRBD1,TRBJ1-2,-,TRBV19,TGTGCCAGTAGAGTATCCCCGGGGACAGGGGATGGCTACACCTTC,CASRVSPGTGDGYTF
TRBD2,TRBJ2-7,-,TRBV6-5,TGTGCCAGCAGTTACTCCCGCGGGAGGGGAGAGCAGTACTTC,CASSYSRGRGEQYF
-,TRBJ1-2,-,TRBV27,TGTGCCAGCAGTTTAAATAGGGGGAATGGCTACACCTTC,CASSLNRGNGYTF
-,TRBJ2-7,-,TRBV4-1,TGCGCCAGCAGCCAAGAGGGCAGCTACGAGCAGTACTTC,CASSQEGSYEQYF
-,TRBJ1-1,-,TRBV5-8,TGTGCCAGCATGGACAGATGGGACACTGAAGCTTTCTTT,CASMDRWDTEAFF
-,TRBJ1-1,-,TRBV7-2,TGTGCCAGCAGCTTAATCAGGTTGAACACTGAAGCTTTCTTT,CASSLIRLNTEAFF
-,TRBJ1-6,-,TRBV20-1,TGCAGTGCTAGTCCTTTGACGGGGAACGGTTCACCCCTCCACTTT,CSASPLTGNGSPLHF
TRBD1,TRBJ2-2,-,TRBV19,TGTGCCAGTCGAGTGGGGACAGGAGCCACCGGGGAGCTGTTTTTT,CASRVGTGATGELFF
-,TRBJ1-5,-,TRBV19,TGTGCCAGTAGTCCGGATTTTCCAGGGAGGGATCAGCCCCAGCATTTT,CASSPDFPGRDQPQHF
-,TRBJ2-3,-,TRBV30,TGTGCCCGCCAGGAGGACACAGATACGCAGTATTTT,CARQEDTDTQYF
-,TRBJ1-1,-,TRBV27,TGTGCCAGCAGTTTACGGGTGTCCTCCTTCATGAACACTGAAGCTTTCTTT,CASSLRVSSFMNTEAFF
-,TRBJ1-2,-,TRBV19,TGTGCCAGTACCACCATCCCGGGGGGCGCAAATGGCTACACCTTC,CASTTIPGGANGYTF
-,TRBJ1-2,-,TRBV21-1,TGTGCCAGCACCATGATAATCCGGGACAGGGATTTCTATGGCTACACCTTC,CASTMIIRDRDFYGYTF
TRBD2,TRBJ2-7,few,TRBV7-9,TGTGCCAGCAGCTACGCTAGCGGGAGCTCCTACGAGCAGTACTTC,CASSYASGSSYEQYF
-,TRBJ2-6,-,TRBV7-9,TGTGCCAGCAGCTTGCCCCGGGGGTCTGGGGCCAACGTCCTGACTTTC,CASSLPRGSGANVLTF
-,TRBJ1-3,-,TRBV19,TGTGCCAGTAGTCAGATCTCTGGAAACACCATATATTTT,CASSQISGNTIYF
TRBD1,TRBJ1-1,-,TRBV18,TGTGCCAGCTCACCAGGAAGACAGGGGGGGACTGAAGCTTTCTTT,CASSPGRQGGTEAFF
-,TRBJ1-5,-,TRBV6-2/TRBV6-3,TGTGCCAGCAGTTACCAAGCAGGGGATAGCAATCAGCCCCAGCATTTT,CASSYQAGDSNQPQHF
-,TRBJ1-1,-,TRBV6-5,TGTGCCAGCGGAAGACCGAGCGGCCCTGAAGCTTTCTTT,CASGRPSGPEAFF
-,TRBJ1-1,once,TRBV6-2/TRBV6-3,TGTGCCAGCAGTTACGATGGGGGGGATTTGAACACTGAAGCTTTCTTT,CASSYDGGDLNTEAFF
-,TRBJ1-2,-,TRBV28,TGTGCCAGCAGCCTATCACTAGACTCAGGCTATGGCTACACCTTC,CASSLSLDSGYGYTF
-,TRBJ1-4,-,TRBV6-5,TGTGCCAGCAGCCCCAGAACAGGACGTAATGAAAAACTGTTTTTT,CASSPRTGRNEKLFF
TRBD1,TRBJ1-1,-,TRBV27,TGTGCCAGCAGTCCCCGGACAGGGGGCATTGAAGCTTTCTTT,CASSPRTGGIEAFF
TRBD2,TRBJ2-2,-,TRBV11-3,TGTGCCAGCAGCCCCTCCGGACTAGCTTCCGGGGAGCTGTTTTTT,CASSPSGLASGELFF
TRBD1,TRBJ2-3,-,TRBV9,TGTGCCAGCAGGGGGACAGGCACAGATACGCAGTATTTT,CASRGTGTDTQYF
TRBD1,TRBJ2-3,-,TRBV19,TGTGCCAGTAGTAGGCTTACAGGGGGGAGCCCAGCGGCAGATACGCAGTATTTT,CASSRLTGGSPAADTQYF
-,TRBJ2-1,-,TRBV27,TGTGCCAGCAGTTTAGGGGGGGCGTCCTACAATGAGCAGTTCTTC,CASSLGGASYNEQFF
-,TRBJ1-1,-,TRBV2,TGTGCCAGCAGTGGGCGGGTTGTGAACACTGAAGCTTTCTTT,CASSGRVVNTEAFF
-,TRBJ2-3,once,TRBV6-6,TGTGCCAGCAGGGCGGCTAGCGCTAGCACAGATACGCAGTATTTT,CASRAASASTDTQYF
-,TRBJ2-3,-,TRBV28,TGTGCCAGCAGCCCTAGCACAGATACGCAGTATTTT,CASSPSTDTQYF
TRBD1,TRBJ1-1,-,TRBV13,TGTGCCAGCAGCTTCCATACAGGGGGTGTCACTGAAGCTTTCTTT,CASSFHTGGVTEAFF
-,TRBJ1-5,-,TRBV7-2,TGTGCCAGCAGCTTAAGCGGCAGGGGCCCCTCAAATCAGCCCCAGCATTTT,CASSLSGRGPSNQPQHF
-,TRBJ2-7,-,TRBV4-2,TGTGCCAGCCAAGACATGACCGGCGGGGCCTACGAGCAGTACTTC,CASQDMTGGAYEQYF
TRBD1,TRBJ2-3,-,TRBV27,TGTGCCAGCAGTTCTATTCGGACAGGGCAGGCAGATACGCAGTATTTT,CASSSIRTGQADTQYF
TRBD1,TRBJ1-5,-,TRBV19,TGTGCCAGTAGACATTCTCCGGGACAGAGGAGAAATCAGCCCCAGCATTTT,CASRHSPGQRRNQPQHF
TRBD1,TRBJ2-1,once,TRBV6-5,TGTGCCAGCAGACGCCGACAGGGGGGGCAGTTCTTC,CASRRRQGGQFF
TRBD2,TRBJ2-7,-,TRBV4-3,TGCGCCAGCAGCCAAATAGCGGGAACTTACGAGCAGTACTTC,CASSQIAGTYEQYF
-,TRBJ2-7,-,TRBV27,TGTGCCAGCAGTCGACCTGGGACACCAGGTCCCTACGAGCAGTACTTC,CASSRPGTPGPYEQYF
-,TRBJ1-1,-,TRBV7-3,TGTGCCAGCAGCTTAGGCGGCTCTATGAACACTGAAGCTTTCTTT,CASSLGGSMNTEAFF
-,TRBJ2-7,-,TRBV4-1,TGCGCCAGCAGCCCCTATCCCCCCATAGCGGAGGATTCCTACGAGCAGTACTTC,CASSPYPPIAEDSYEQYF